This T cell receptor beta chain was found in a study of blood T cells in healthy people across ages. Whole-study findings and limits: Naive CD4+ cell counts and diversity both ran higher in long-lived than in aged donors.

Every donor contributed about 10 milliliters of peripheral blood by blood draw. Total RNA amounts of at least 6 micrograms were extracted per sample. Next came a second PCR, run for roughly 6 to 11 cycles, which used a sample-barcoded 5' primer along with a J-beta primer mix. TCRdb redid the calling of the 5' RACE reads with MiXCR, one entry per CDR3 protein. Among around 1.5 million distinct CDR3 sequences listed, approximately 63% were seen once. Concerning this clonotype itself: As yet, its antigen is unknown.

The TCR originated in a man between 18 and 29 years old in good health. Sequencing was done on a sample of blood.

The CDR3 loop is CSVPDRGAYGYTF. CDR3 sequence (DNA): TGCAGCGTTCCTGACAGGGGGGCCTATGGCTACACCTTC. The rearrangement links TRBV29-1 to TRBJ1-2, with 9 bases matching TRBD1. CDR3 length equals 13 residues. Germline V CDR1 and CDR2: SQVTM, ANQGSEA. J was trimmed by 4 bases and V by 5 bases; bases with no gene match: 5.